Sample share makes the clone carrying this T cell receptor (beta chain) medium-sized. These data originate in a study of tumor-infiltrating lymphocytes in oesophageal squamous cell carcinoma. The CDR3 runs to 14 residues. Unmatched junction bases numbered 6, after V lost 6 bases and J lost 3 bases. Germline V lookup: CDR1 SGHVS, CDR2 FNYEAQ. TCRdb processed the PCR reads anew with MiXCR; each CDR3 protein has one entry. This table holds about 21,000 distinct CDR3 sequences, 40% to 45% found once. The chain couples TRBV7-6 to TRBJ2-7; 9 bases align to TRBD2. The source of this sequence is a male donor with esophageal squamous cell carcinoma. Sequencing was performed on normal esophageal tissue next to the tumor. The CDR3 region has the DNA TGTGCCAGCAGTAATGCAGCGGGAGGCTACGAGCAGTACTTC. Protein sequence: CASSNAAGGYEQYF.